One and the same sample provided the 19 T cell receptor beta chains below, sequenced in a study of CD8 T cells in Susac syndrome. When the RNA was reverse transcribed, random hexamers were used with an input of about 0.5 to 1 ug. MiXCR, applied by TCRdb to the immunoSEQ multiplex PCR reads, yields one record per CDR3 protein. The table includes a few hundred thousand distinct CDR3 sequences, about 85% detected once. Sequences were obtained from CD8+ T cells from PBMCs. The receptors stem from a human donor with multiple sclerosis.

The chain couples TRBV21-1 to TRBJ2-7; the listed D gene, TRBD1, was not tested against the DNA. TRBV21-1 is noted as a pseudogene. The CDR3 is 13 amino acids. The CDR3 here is CARRQVMRDEQYF. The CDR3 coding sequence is TGTGCCAGACGACAGGTGATGAGGGACGAGCAGTACTTC.

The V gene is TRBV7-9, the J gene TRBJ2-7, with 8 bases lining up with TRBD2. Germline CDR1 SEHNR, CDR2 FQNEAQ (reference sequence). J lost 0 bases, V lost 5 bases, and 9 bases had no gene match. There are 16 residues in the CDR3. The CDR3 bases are TGTGCCAGCAGCCTCCTGGCGGGAGGCCTCTCCTACGAGCAGTACTTC. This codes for CASSLLAGGLSYEQYF.

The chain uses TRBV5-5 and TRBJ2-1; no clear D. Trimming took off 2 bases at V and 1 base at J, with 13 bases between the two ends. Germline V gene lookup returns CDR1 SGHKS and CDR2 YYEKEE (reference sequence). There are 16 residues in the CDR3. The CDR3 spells CASSLRSLISYNEQFF. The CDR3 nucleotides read TGTGCCAGCAGCTTACGTAGCCTGATTTCCTACAATGAGCAGTTCTTC.

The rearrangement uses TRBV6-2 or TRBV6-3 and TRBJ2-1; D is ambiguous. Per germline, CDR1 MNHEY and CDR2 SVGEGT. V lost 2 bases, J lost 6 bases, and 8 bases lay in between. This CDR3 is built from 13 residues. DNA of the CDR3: TGTGCCAGCAGTTACAGGATTTTCAATGAGCAGTTCTTC. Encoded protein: CASSYRIFNEQFF.

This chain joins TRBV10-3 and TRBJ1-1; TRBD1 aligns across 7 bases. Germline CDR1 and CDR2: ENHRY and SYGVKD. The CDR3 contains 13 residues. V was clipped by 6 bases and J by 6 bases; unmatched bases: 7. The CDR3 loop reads CAIRVQGIAEAFF. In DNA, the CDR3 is TGTGCCATCAGGGTACAGGGGATTGCTGAAGCTTTCTTT.

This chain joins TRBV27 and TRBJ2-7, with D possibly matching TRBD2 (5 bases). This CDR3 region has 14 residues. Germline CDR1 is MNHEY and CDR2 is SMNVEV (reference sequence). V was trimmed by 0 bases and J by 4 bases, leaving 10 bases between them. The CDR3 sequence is CASSLSVRGYEQYF. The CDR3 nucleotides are TGTGCCAGCAGTTTATCCGTTCGCGGGTACGAGCAGTACTTC.

CDR3 amino acids: CASSSGRTDTQYF. The DNA for the CDR3 is TGTGCCAGCAGCTCAGGAAGGACGGATACGCAGTATTTT. This chain connects TRBV5-4 to TRBJ2-3; D remains ambiguous. Per germline, CDR1 SGHNT and CDR2 YYREEE (reference sequence). Trimming left V 3 bases short and J 6 bases short, with 11 bases between. The CDR3 has 13 residues.

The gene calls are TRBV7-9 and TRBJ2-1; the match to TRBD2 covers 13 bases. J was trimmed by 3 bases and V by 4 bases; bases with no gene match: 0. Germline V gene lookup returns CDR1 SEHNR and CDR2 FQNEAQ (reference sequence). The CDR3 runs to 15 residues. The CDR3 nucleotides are TGTGCCAGCAGCTGGACTAGCGGGAGCTACAATGAGCAGTTCTTC. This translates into CASSWTSGSYNEQFF.

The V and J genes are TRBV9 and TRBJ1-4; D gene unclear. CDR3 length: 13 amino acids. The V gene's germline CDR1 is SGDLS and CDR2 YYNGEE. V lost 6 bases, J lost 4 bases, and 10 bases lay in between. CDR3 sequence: CASKWGINEKLFF. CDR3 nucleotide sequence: TGTGCCAGCAAGTGGGGTATTAATGAAAAACTGTTTTTT.

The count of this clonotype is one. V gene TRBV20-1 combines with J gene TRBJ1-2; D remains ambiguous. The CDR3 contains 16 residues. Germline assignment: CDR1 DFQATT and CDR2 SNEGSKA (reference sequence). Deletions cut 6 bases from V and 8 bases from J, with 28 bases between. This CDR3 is CSAVDVSRERSRGYTF. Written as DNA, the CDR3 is TGCAGTGCGGTTGATGTTAGTCGGGAGAGGTCTCGGGGCTACACCTTC.

The CDR3 spells CASTGVVWGYTF. The CDR3 DNA is TGTGCCAGCACAGGGGTAGTGTGGGGCTACACCTTC. The chain links TRBV10-3 to TRBJ1-2; 7 nucleotides line up with TRBD1. From germline, CDR1 is ENHRY and CDR2 SYGVKD. There are 12 residues in the CDR3. Germline trimming cut 10 bases from V and 8 bases from J; bases unmatched to any gene: 10.

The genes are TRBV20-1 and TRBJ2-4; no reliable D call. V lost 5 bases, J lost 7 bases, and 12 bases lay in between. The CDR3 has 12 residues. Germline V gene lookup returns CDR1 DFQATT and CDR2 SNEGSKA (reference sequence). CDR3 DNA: TGCAGTGCTGGTCCTGATGGGAACATTCAGTACTTC. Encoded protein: CSAGPDGNIQYF.

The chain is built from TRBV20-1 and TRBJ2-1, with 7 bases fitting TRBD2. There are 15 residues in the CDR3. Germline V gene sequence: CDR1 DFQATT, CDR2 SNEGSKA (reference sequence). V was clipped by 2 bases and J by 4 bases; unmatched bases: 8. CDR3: CSARKYGTTYNEQFF. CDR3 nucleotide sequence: TGCAGTGCTAGAAAGTACGGGACTACATACAATGAGCAGTTCTTC.

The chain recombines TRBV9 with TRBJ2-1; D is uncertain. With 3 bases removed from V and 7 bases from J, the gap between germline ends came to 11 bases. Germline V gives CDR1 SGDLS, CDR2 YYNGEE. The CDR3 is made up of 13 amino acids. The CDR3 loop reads CASSAPGVNEQFF. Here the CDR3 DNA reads TGTGCCAGCAGCGCCCCAGGTGTGAATGAGCAGTTCTTC.

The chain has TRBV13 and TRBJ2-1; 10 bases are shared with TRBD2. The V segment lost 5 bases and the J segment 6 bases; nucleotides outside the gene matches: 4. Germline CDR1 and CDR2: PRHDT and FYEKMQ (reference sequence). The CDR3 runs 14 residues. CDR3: CASSGLAELNEQFF. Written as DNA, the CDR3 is TGTGCCAGCAGCGGACTAGCGGAACTCAATGAGCAGTTCTTC. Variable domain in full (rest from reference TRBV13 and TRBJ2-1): AAGVIQSPRHLIKEKRETATLKCYPIPRHDTVYWYQQGPGQDPQFLISFYEKMQSDKGSIPDRFSAQQFSDYHSELNMSSLELGDSALYFCASSGLAELNEQFFGPGTRLTVL.

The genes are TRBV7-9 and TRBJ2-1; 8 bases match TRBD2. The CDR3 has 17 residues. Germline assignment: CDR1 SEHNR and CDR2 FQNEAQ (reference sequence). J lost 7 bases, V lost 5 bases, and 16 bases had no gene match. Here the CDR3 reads CASSPRAGAGVLNEQFF. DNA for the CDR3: TGTGCCAGCAGCCCTAGAGCGGGAGCGGGAGTGTTGAATGAGCAGTTCTTC.

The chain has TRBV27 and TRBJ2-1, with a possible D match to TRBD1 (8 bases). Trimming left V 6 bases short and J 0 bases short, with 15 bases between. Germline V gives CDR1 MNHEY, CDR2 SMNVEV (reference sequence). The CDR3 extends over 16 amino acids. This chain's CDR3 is CASRYRGGDSYNEQFF. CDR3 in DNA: TGTGCCAGCAGGTACAGGGGGGGGGACTCCTACAATGAGCAGTTCTTC.

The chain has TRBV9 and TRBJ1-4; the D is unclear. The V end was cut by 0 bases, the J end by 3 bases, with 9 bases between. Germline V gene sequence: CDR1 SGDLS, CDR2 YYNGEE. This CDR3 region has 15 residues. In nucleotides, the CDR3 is TGTGCCAGCAGCGTAGCAAGCGGAGCTAATGAAAAACTGTTTTTT. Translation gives CASSVASGANEKLFF.

CDR3 nucleotides: TGTGCCAGCACCTATCCTCTGAACACTGAAGCTTTCTTT. The encoded protein is CASTYPLNTEAFF. V gene TRBV7-9 combines with J gene TRBJ1-1; no reliable D call. The V gene's germline CDR1 is SEHNR and CDR2 FQNEAQ (reference sequence). The CDR3 length is 13 residues. The V gene lost 7 bases and the J gene lost 0 bases, with 9 bases spanning the gap.